This TCR beta chain is from a study of T cell changes during pregnancy in multiple sclerosis (dated by TCRdb to between 2018 and 2021). Turning to the overall study: The study examined how the T cell repertoire changed over the course of pregnancy in women with multiple sclerosis.

The library was built by means of the immunoSEQ multiplex PCR assay. The source is immuneACCESS, and TCRdb retained only in-frame sequences with V and J called. Part of the clones is not carried over; for the studies checked, unresolved V genes explain less than half of this, and the remainder is unexplained. This sample holds under 35,000 clones; approximately 90% were observed only once. The leading ten clones occupy about 7.5% of the sample. The CDR3 covers 15 residues, taking in both the cysteine and the phenylalanine. Only the CDR3 part of the read is kept: 45 bases, read in frame from the first base. The germline V gene encodes CDR1 LNHDA and CDR2 SQIVND (reference sequence). The junction shows trimming of 6 bases on V and 7 bases on J, and the gene matches do not reach 11 bases of it. This clone has only one observation. Its cognate antigen has yet to be identified. Per-base qualities were not stored, and no clone one base away is much larger.

Recombination linked TRBV19 to TRBJ1-4, with 7 central nucleotides matching TRBD1. This clonotype was sampled from a female donor with multiple sclerosis, enrolled in a pregnancy study. Sequences were derived from CD8+ T cells from peripheral blood mononuclear cells, sampled before pregnancy. In nucleotide form, the sequence is TGTGCCAGTAGCCCCGACAGGGAAGGGATTGAAAAACTGTTTTTT. This is translated as CASSPDREGIEKLFF.